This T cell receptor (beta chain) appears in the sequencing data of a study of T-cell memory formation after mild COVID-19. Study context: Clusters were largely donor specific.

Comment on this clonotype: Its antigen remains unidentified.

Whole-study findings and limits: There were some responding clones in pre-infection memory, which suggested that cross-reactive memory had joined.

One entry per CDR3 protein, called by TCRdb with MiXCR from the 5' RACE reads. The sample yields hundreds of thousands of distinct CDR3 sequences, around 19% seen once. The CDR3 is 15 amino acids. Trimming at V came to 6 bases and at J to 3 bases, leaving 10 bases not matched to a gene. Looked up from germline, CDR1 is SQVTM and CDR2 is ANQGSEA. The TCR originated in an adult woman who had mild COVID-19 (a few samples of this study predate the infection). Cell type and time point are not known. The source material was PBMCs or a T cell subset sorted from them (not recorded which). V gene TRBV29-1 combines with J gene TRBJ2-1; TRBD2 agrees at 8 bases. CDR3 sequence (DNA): TGCAGCGTGGTCCCTATTACTAGCGGCTACAATGAGCAGTTCTTC. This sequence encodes CSVVPITSGYNEQFF.